This passage covers 25 T cell receptor beta chains from one sample sequenced in a study of tumor and adjacent non-tumor tissue in lung cancer. The library came from three nested PCR rounds adapted from ARM-PCR protocols. TCRdb re-called the multiplex PCR reads with MiXCR, one entry per CDR3 protein. The sample lists tens of thousands of distinct CDR3 sequences, 76% seen once, with less than 50% in the top ten. The template was RNA from unsorted bulk tissue. More than 3 cm separated this lung sample from the edge of the tumor. Sequencing input: distant non-tumor lung tissue. These receptors all come from a man between 65 and 80 years old with non-small cell lung cancer.

Comments on this clonotype: The junction and the germline gene differ at one end; a read error may be behind it. The chain couples TRBV4-1 to TRBJ1-1; D possibly corresponds to TRBD1 (6 bases). Germline V gene lookup returns CDR1 MGHRA and CDR2 YSYEKL. The CDR3 runs 16 residues. In DNA, the CDR3 is TGCACCAGCAGCCAAGCCCCCGGGGGCGCTGATAGTTGGGCTTTCTTT. Translating gives CTSSQAPGGADSWAFF.

For this clonotype: This sequence may be a read error, since a much larger clone differs from it by one base. The gene calls are TRBV12-3 or TRBV12-4 and TRBJ2-6; a weak D match, TRBD2 (6 bases). V lost 4 bases and J lost 2, with 30 bases in between. CDR3 length: 22 residues. This chain's CDR3 is CASSSTPGVGRERATGANVLTF. The CDR3 coding sequence is TGTGCCAGCAGTTCGACTCCGGGAGTAGGGAGAGAAAGAGCTACTGGGGCCAACGTCCTGACTTTC.

The chain joins TRBV2 to TRBJ2-7, with a tentative D call TRBD1 (6 bases). Germline V gene data show CDR1 as SNHLY and CDR2 as FYNNEI. Trimming took off 2 bases at V and 5 bases at J, with 10 bases between the two ends. The CDR3 has 13 amino acids. This chain's CDR3 is CASSEQGINEQYF. CDR3 DNA sequence: TGTGCCAGCAGTGAACAGGGGATCAACGAGCAGTACTTC.

As to this clonotype: A much larger clone differs from this one at a single base, so this may be a read error. The chain couples TRBV6-2 or TRBV6-3 to TRBJ2-3; possibly TRBD2 for D (6 bases). CDR3 length: 13 amino acids. Germline CDR1 is MNHEY and CDR2 is SVGEGT. The germline V and J ends were trimmed by 10 bases and 6 bases, with 17 bases remaining between them. CDR3 amino acids: CANVAVFRDTQYF. The CDR3 DNA is TGTGCCAACGTAGCGGTATTTAGGGATACGCAGTATTTT.

Remarks on this clonotype: Sequence at one end of the junction differs from germline and may be a read error. The chain carries TRBV6-6 and TRBJ1-5; D is ambiguous. The CDR3 extends over 15 amino acids. CDR1 and CDR2 from the germline V gene are MNHNY and SVGAGI (reference sequence). CDR3 nucleotide sequence: TGTCCCAGCAGACCCCCCTGGGTGGGAGATCAGCCACAGCATTTT. Protein product: CPSRPPWVGDQPQHF.

Regarding this clonotype: This CDR3 is missing its conserved last phenylalanine or tryptophan, likely due to a read error. The genes are TRBV11-3 and TRBJ2-3; possibly TRBD1 for D (6 bases). Germline V gene data show CDR1 as SGHNT and CDR2 as YENEEA. The length of the CDR3 is 16 residues. The CDR3 DNA reads as TGTGCCAGCAGCTTAGCACGGACAGTCTTTAGAGATATGCAGTATTTA. This translates into CASSLARTVFRDMQYL.

V and J are TRBV6-6 and TRBJ2-5, with D uncertain. V dropped 5 bases and J dropped 14 bases, with 27 bases sitting between them. The CDR3 sequence is 15 residues long. CDR1 and CDR2 (germline): MNHNY, SVGAGI (reference sequence). In nucleotides, the CDR3 is TGTGCCAGCAGTCCCCTTTTGCGAGAACAAGAGAACCAATACTTC. It yields the protein CASSPLLREQENQYF.

This clonotype was observed once. The V and J genes are TRBV9 and TRBJ2-3; D is unresolved. The CDR3 has 15 amino acids. Germline CDR1 SGDLS, CDR2 YYNGEE. With 0 bases removed from V and 2 bases from J, the gap between germline ends came to 10 bases. The CDR3 sequence is CASSVGYPYTDTQYF. CDR3 sequence (DNA): TGTGCCAGCAGCGTAGGTTACCCTTACACAGATACGCAGTATTTT.

With regard to this clonotype: The conserved final phenylalanine or tryptophan is absent from the CDR3, which likely points to a read error. The V call is TRBV11-3, the J call TRBJ2-1; 7 nucleotides line up with TRBD1. Germline V gene lookup returns CDR1 SGHNT and CDR2 YENEEA. The CDR3 is 14 amino acids. Trimming took 1 base from V and 13 from J; bases not matched to a gene: 10. The CDR3 nucleotides are TGTGCCAGCAGCTTAGGGGACAGTTCCATCGGACAGTTCCTC. Amino acid sequence: CASSLGDSSIGQFL.

To note about this clonotype: One base away lies a much larger clone, so this may be a sequencing read error. The chain links TRBV20-1 to TRBJ2-7; the D gene is possibly TRBD1 (5 bases). This CDR3 has 14 residues. Germline-derived CDR1 and CDR2 are DFQATT and SNEGSKA (reference sequence). The CDR3 nucleotides read TGCAGTGCTAGAGTAGATGGCAGGGTCTACGGGCAGTACTTC. It encodes CSARVDGRVYGQYF.

This chain links TRBV4-1 with TRBJ1-5; D is unclear. Trimming removed 7 bases at V and 0 bases at J, with 16 bases between. The germline gives CDR1 MGHRA, CDR2 YSYEKL. This CDR3 is built from 16 residues. This chain's CDR3 is CASIKDPTYSNQPQHF. In nucleotides, the CDR3 is TGCGCCAGCATCAAAGATCCGACCTATAGCAATCAGCCCCAGCATTTT.

Concerning this clonotype: The final CDR3 position lacks the conserved phenylalanine or tryptophan, pointing to a likely read error. The CDR3 here is CSAKEYSNTDTQYL. In nucleotides, the CDR3 is TGCAGTGCTAAGGAGTACTCTAACACAGATACGCAGTATCTT. The chain has TRBV20-1 and TRBJ2-3; D is undetermined. CDR3 length equals 14 residues. The germline V gene encodes CDR1 DFQATT and CDR2 SNEGSKA (reference sequence). V lost 4 bases and J 2 bases, leaving 13 bases between the germline ends.

Remarks on this clonotype: An end of the junction does not agree with germline; a read error may underlie this. This CDR3 is CARSQYVGGEGYTF. CDR3 sequence (DNA): TGCGCCAGAAGCCAATATGTGGGCGGAGAAGGCTACACCTTC. V is TRBV4-3 and J is TRBJ1-2, with D unresolved. Looked up from germline, CDR1 is LGHNA and CDR2 is YSLEER. The CDR3 loop spans 14 amino acids.

Turning to this clonotype: Since no conserved phenylalanine or tryptophan closes the CDR3, a read error is the likely cause. The chain combines TRBV29-1 with TRBJ2-5; D uncertain. Germline CDR1 reads SQVTM; CDR2 reads ANQGSEA. The CDR3 sequence is 13 residues long. The CDR3 region is CSVANWFQEIQYS. In DNA, the CDR3 is TGCAGCGTGGCCAACTGGTTCCAAGAGATCCAGTACTCC.

Note on this clonotype: A single base separates this from a much larger clone, so it may be a read error. The J gene is TRBJ1-2, the V gene TRBV10-3; D is uncertain. V dropped 6 bases and J dropped 5 bases, with 13 bases sitting between them. The germline V gene encodes CDR1 ENHRY and CDR2 SYGVKD. The CDR3 is made up of 13 amino acids. This CDR3 reads CAIRGAEQYGYTF. CDR3 sequence (DNA): TGTGCCATCAGGGGAGCGGAACAATATGGCTACACCTTC.

The rearrangement links TRBV20-1 to TRBJ2-1; no clear D. V gave up 3 bases and J gave up 4 bases, with 13 bases separating them. Looked up from germline, CDR1 is DFQATT and CDR2 is SNEGSKA (reference sequence). The CDR3 runs to 14 residues. CDR3 loop: CSASSPVGYNEQFF. The CDR3 DNA reads as TGCAGTGCTAGCTCCCCGGTTGGGTACAATGAGCAGTTCTTC.

This chain joins TRBV6-5 and TRBJ2-1; D is undetermined. V was pared by 6 bases and J by 15 bases, with 18 bases between. The CDR3 covers 12 residues. Looked up from germline, CDR1 is MNHEY and CDR2 is SVGAGI. The CDR3 DNA sequence: TGTGCCAGCAGGAACGGCACCCGGAAGCTGTTCTTC. Protein sequence: CASRNGTRKLFF.

This clonotype was observed a single time. V and J are TRBV12-3 or TRBV12-4 and TRBJ1-5, with 7 nucleotides matching TRBD1. The CDR3 loop spans 12 amino acids. The CDR3 loop is CVISDRVQPQHF. The CDR3 region has the DNA TGTGTCATCAGCGACAGGGTTCAGCCCCAGCATTTT.

Of note for this clonotype: Relative to the germline gene, one junction end is altered; a read error may explain this. This chain joins TRBV29-1 and TRBJ2-4, with 8 nucleotides matching TRBD2. CDR3 length: 14 residues. Per germline, CDR1 SQVTM and CDR2 ANQGSEA. In nucleotides, the CDR3 is TGTAGCGGGACGGGCGGACAAGGCAAAAACATTCAGTACTTC. Translation gives CSGTGGQGKNIQYF.

In the case of this clonotype: No conserved phenylalanine or tryptophan is present at the end of the CDR3, so a read error is the likely explanation. The chain combines TRBV12-3 or TRBV12-4 with TRBJ1-3; 9 bases are a match to TRBD1. The CDR3 extends over 18 amino acids. CDR3 DNA sequence: TGTCCCAGCAGTCGTCCCGGGACAGGGATCGGCTCTGGAAACGCCATATATTAT. Translation gives CPSSRPGTGIGSGNAIYY.

Note on this clonotype: A much larger clone differs by one base, so this may be a read error. The chain links TRBV5-1 to TRBJ1-4; perhaps TRBD1 as D (6 bases). CDR3 length: 15 residues. Germline-derived CDR1 and CDR2 are SGHRS and YFSETQ. The CDR3 here is CASGLPGQRNEKLFF. The CDR3 DNA follows: TGCGCCAGCGGCTTGCCAGGACAGAGAAATGAAAAACTGTTTTTT.

With regard to this clonotype: A much larger clone lies a single base off, so this may be a read error. The chain carries TRBV12-3 or TRBV12-4 and TRBJ2-5, with 7 bases fitting TRBD2. With V trimmed by 3 bases and J by 4 bases, 17 bases remained unmatched. The CDR3 totals 18 residues. The CDR3 sequence: CASSFKRGGPREAETQYF. The CDR3 coding sequence is TGTGCCAGCAGTTTCAAAAGGGGAGGGCCTCGTGAAGCAGAGACCCAGTACTTC.

Worth noting for this clonotype: One end of the junction is discordant with germline, which a read error may explain. This sequence joins TRBV6-5 and TRBJ1-1; 8 bases map to TRBD1. The CDR3 runs 16 residues. The germline V gene encodes CDR1 MNHEY and CDR2 SVGAGI. The CDR3 region has the DNA TGTGCCAGCAATTACTCCCCACGGACAGGGAGCACTGAAGCCTTCTTT. It translates to CASNYSPRTGSTEAFF.

Points on this clonotype: A much larger clone differs from this one at a single base, so this may be a read error. The chain combines TRBV6-6 with TRBJ1-5; 7 nucleotides align to TRBD1. This CDR3 spans 14 amino acids. Germline CDR1 MNHNY, CDR2 SVGAGI (reference sequence). CDR3 sequence: CATTGQTNNQPQRF. CDR3 bases: TGTGCCACCACGGGACAGACTAACAATCAGCCCCAGCGTTTT.

A remark on this clonotype: In this CDR3 the conserved last residue, phenylalanine or tryptophan, is missing, so a read error is likely. The chain has TRBV5-1 and TRBJ2-2; the D is unclear. Germline-derived CDR1 and CDR2 are SGHRS and YFSETQ. The CDR3 has 13 residues. The V and J ends lost 0 bases and 7 bases respectively, with 7 bases between them. As DNA, the CDR3 is TGCGCCAGCAGCTTGGATGTGATCGGGGAGCTGTTTTTA. It specifies CASSLDVIGELFL.